The 18 T cell receptor beta chains in this list originate from one sample, sequenced in a study of neurological immune-mediated disorders. MiXCR, applied by TCRdb to the 5' RACE reads, yields one record per CDR3 protein. The table includes about 70,000 distinct CDR3 sequences, 4.5% to 6% detected once. What was sequenced was PBMCs. The source is a woman between 70 and 85 years old with multiple sclerosis.

This clonotype appeared many times. This chain links TRBV9 with TRBJ2-2; 9 positions match TRBD1. This CDR3 has 15 amino acids. J was trimmed by 6 bases and V by 6 bases; bases with no gene match: 9. Germline V gene data show CDR1 as SGDLS and CDR2 as YYNGEE. CDR3 DNA: TGTGCCAGCACCCTTGGGACAGGGCCTCCCGGGGAGCTGTTTTTT. Translated: CASTLGTGPPGELFF. Full variable domain (remainder filled in from reference TRBV9 and TRBJ2-2): DSGVTQTPKHLITATGQRVTLRCSPRSGDLSVYWYQQSLDQGLQFLIQYYNGEERAKGNILERFSAQQFPDLHSELNLSSLELGDSALYFCASTLGTGPPGELFFGEGSRLTVL.

This clonotype showed up many times. The rearrangement links TRBV19 to TRBJ1-1, with a weak D call TRBD1 (5 bases). Germline V CDR1 and CDR2: LNHDA, SQIVND (reference sequence). V was pared by 6 bases and J by 2 bases, with 19 bases between. This CDR3 has 16 residues. The CDR3 nucleotides read TGTGCCAGTAGGACAGAACCTCCGGGACTCAACACTGAAGCTTTCTTT. Protein sequence: CASRTEPPGLNTEAFF.

There are many counts of this clonotype. The chain is built from TRBV20-1 and TRBJ2-3, with 8 nucleotides matching TRBD2. J was trimmed by 3 bases and V by 2 bases; bases with no gene match: 10. This CDR3 is 16 amino acids long. CDR1 and CDR2 from the germline V gene are DFQATT and SNEGSKA (reference sequence). CDR3 sequence: CSARFTSAGATDTQYF. The CDR3, as DNA: TGCAGTGCTAGATTCACCTCAGCGGGAGCGACAGATACGCAGTATTTT.

The table lists this clonotype with many counts. V and J are TRBV7-9 and TRBJ1-1; D is undetermined. V lost 2 bases and J lost 0, with 4 bases in between. Germline V gene sequence: CDR1 SEHNR, CDR2 FQNEAQ (reference sequence). CDR3 length: 13 amino acids. The CDR3, as DNA: TGTGCCAGCAGCTTATGGGTGAACACTGAAGCTTTCTTT. Translating it yields CASSLWVNTEAFF.

This clonotype was recorded at least ten times. V usage is TRBV11-2 and J usage is TRBJ2-5; 7 bases agree with TRBD2. The CDR3 extends over 15 amino acids. Per the germline V gene, CDR1 is SGHAT and CDR2 is FQNNGV. V trimming: 3 bases; J trimming: 5 bases; junction bases outside the gene matches: 9. CDR3 sequence (DNA): TGTGCCAGCAGCTTCAGAGGGAGGGCCATGGAGACCCAGTACTTC. Translated: CASSFRGRAMETQYF.

Many counts were recorded for this clonotype. J is TRBJ1-6 and V is TRBV30, with TRBD1 identical over 7 bases. This CDR3 region has 14 residues. Looked up from germline, CDR1 is GTSNPN and CDR2 is SVGIG (reference sequence). Trimming at V came to 5 bases and at J to 10 bases, leaving 11 bases not matched to a gene. CDR3 coding DNA: TGTGCCTGGTCTTCGGGACAGTTTATGTCACCCCTCCACTTT. Amino acid sequence: CAWSSGQFMSPLHF. The full variable domain, completed using reference TRBV30 and TRBJ1-6, is SQTIHQWPATLVQPVGSPLSLECTVEGTSNPNLYWYRQAAGRGLQLLFYSVGIGQISSEVPQNLSASRPQDRQFILSSKKLLLSDSGFYLCAWSSGQFMSPLHFGNGTRLTVT.

At least ten counts were recorded for this clonotype. The rearrangement joins TRBV20-1 to TRBJ2-7; no firm D call. Trimming removed 6 bases from V and 7 bases from J, with 16 bases in between. Germline-derived CDR1 and CDR2 are DFQATT and SNEGSKA (reference sequence). The CDR3 runs to 12 residues. The CDR3 protein is CSAQHLTREQYF. The CDR3, as DNA: TGCAGTGCCCAACACCTTACCAGGGAGCAGTACTTC.

Ten or more counts support this clonotype. The CDR3 reads CASRPLESTDTQYF. CDR3 sequence (DNA): TGCGCCAGCAGACCCCTGGAGAGCACAGATACGCAGTATTTT. This chain links TRBV5-1 with TRBJ2-3; D remains unclear. V was pared by 5 bases and J by 0 bases, with 10 bases between. Germline CDR1 and CDR2: SGHRS and YFSETQ. There are 14 residues in the CDR3.

This clonotype was observed at least ten times. J is TRBJ2-1 and V is TRBV20-1; 8 bases agree with TRBD2. Per germline, CDR1 DFQATT and CDR2 SNEGSKA (reference sequence). The CDR3 covers 17 residues. Trimming at V came to 2 bases and at J to 6 bases, leaving 15 bases not matched to a gene. The CDR3 coding sequence is TGCAGTGCTAGAACCGTGATAGGGACTAGGCGAAGCAATGAGCAGTTCTTC. It specifies CSARTVIGTRRSNEQFF.

This clonotype was seen repeatedly, ten times or more. The chain links TRBV11-2 to TRBJ1-1; D is unresolved. Germline V gives CDR1 SGHAT, CDR2 FQNNGV. The V end lost 1 base, the J end lost 6 bases, and 12 bases lay between the germline ends. The CDR3 contains 14 residues. The chain's CDR3 is CASSLVITQPEAFF. The CDR3 DNA sequence: TGTGCCAGCAGCTTAGTAATAACTCAGCCTGAAGCTTTCTTT.

This chain connects TRBV7-9 to TRBJ1-2, with D unresolved. The CDR3 has 12 amino acids. Trimming stripped 1 base from V and 8 bases from J, with 8 bases between. CDR1 is SEHNR, CDR2 FQNEAQ, per germline (reference sequence). The CDR3 sequence: CASSLGDRGYTF. As DNA, the CDR3 is TGTGCCAGCAGCTTAGGGGATCGAGGCTACACCTTC.

In this sample, this clonotype turned up many times. The rearrangement links TRBV6-5 to TRBJ2-1; no reliable D call. CDR3 length: 16 residues. V lost 7 bases and J 6 bases, leaving 22 bases between the germline ends. In germline, CDR1 is MNHEY, CDR2 SVGAGI. CDR3 protein: CASTQRVGVAGNEQFF. CDR3 DNA: TGTGCCAGCACCCAGAGAGTTGGGGTAGCTGGCAATGAGCAGTTCTTC.

Details on this clonotype: At one of its ends the junction is not consistent with the germline gene, which may arise from a read error. V is TRBV5-1 and J is TRBJ2-2; either TRBD1 or TRBD2 may fit D (5 bases each). This CDR3 region has 15 residues. Looked up from germline, CDR1 is SGHRS and CDR2 is YFSETQ. Written as DNA, the CDR3 is TGCGCCAGCAGCAGAGTTCTCACTGGCACCGGGGCGCTGTTTTTT. It specifies CASSRVLTGTGALFF.

This clonotype was counted many times. This chain uses TRBV5-1 with TRBJ2-1, with 8 bases identical to TRBD1. The CDR3 consists of 15 residues. The junction had 5 bases not matched to a gene; V was cut back by 0 bases and J by 6 bases. Germline assignment: CDR1 SGHRS and CDR2 YFSETQ. The CDR3 loop is CASSLGTGYFNEQFF. The CDR3, as DNA: TGCGCCAGCAGCTTGGGGACAGGGTATTTCAATGAGCAGTTCTTC. The full variable domain, completed using reference TRBV5-1 and TRBJ2-1, is KAGVTQTPRYLIKTRGQQVTLSCSPISGHRSVSWYQQTPGQGLQFLFEYFSETQRNKGNFPGRFSGRQFSNSRSEMNVSTLELGDSALYLCASSLGTGYFNEQFFGPGTRLTVL.

This clonotype was recorded many times. V and J are TRBV6-5 and TRBJ2-7; 8 bases are shared with TRBD1. This CDR3 is built from 15 residues. Germline V lookup: CDR1 MNHEY, CDR2 SVGAGI. V gave up 0 bases and J gave up 2 bases; unmatched junction bases: 3. CDR3 region: CASSYSGQGPYEQYF. For the CDR3, the DNA is TGTGCCAGCAGTTACTCCGGACAGGGACCCTACGAGCAGTACTTC.

The sample holds many counts of this clonotype. The gene calls are TRBV2 and TRBJ2-2; D call uncertain. The germline V gene has CDR1 SNHLY and CDR2 FYNNEI. CDR3 length: 13 amino acids. Trimming removed 6 bases from V and 5 bases from J, with 10 bases in between. The CDR3 loop reads CASRVGRTGELFF. CDR3 DNA: TGTGCCAGCAGGGTTGGCAGGACCGGGGAGCTGTTTTTT.

In its sample, this clonotype was seen many times. CDR3 loop: CASSLVGYANTGELFF. The CDR3 bases are TGTGCCAGCAGCTTGGTGGGGTATGCGAACACCGGGGAGCTGTTTTTT. The rearrangement links TRBV5-6 to TRBJ2-2; no firm D call. From germline, CDR1 is SGHDT and CDR2 YYEEEE. CDR3 length: 16 amino acids. The germline V and J ends were trimmed by 0 bases and 0 bases, with 9 bases remaining between them. Drawing the rest from reference TRBV5-6 and TRBJ2-2, the complete variable domain is DAGVTQSPTHLIKTRGQQVTLRCSPKSGHDTVSWYQQALGQGPQFIFQYYEEEERQRGNFPDRFSGHQFPNYSSELNVNALLLGDSALYLCASSLVGYANTGELFFGEGSRLTVL.

The chain uses TRBV10-3 and TRBJ1-2, with 7 bases identical to TRBD1. This CDR3 spans 14 amino acids. V dropped 5 bases and J dropped 1; count of bases not matched to a gene: 4. Germline values: CDR1 ENHRY, CDR2 SYGVKD. CDR3 DNA: TGTGCCATCAGTCCGGGACAGATTAACTATGGCTACACCTTC. It specifies CAISPGQINYGYTF.